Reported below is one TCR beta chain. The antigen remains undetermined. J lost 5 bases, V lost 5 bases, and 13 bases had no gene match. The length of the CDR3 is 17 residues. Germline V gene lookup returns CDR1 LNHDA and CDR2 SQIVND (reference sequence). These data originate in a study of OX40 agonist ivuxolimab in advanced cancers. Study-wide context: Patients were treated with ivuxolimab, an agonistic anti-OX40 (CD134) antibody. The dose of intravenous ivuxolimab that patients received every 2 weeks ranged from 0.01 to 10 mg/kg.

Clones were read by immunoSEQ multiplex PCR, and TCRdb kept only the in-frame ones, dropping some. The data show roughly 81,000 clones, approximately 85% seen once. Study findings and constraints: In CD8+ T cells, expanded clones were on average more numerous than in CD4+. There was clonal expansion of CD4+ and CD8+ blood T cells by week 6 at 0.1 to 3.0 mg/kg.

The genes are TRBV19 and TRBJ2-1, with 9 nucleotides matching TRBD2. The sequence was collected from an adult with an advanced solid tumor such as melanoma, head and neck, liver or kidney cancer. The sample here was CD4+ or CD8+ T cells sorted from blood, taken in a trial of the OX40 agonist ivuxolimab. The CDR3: CASSYSGSPKPDNEQFF. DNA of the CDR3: TGTGCCAGTAGTTATAGCGGGAGCCCTAAACCAGACAATGAGCAGTTCTTC.